Below are 7 T cell receptor beta chains sequenced from a single sample in a study of breast tumors, draining lymph nodes, adjacent tissues. Breast cancer patients provided tissue from their axillary draining lymph nodes. Each CDR3 protein gets one entry after TCRdb re-called the multiplex PCR reads with MiXCR. The sample lists around 130,000 distinct CDR3 sequences; 15% to 20% were seen once. Sequenced sample: axillary lymph node tissue. The receptors originated from a female donor with breast cancer. Some clones in this sample may be carry-over from other donors' samples.

Comments on this clonotype: A read error may produce the germline difference seen at one junction end. The rearrangement joins TRBV18 to TRBJ2-5; 7 nucleotides align to TRBD1. The CDR3 contains 15 residues. Germline assignment: CDR1 KGHSH and CDR2 LQKENI. Here the CDR3 DNA reads TGTGCCAGCTCACCCGACAGGGTACGCCAAGAGACCCAGTCCTTC. This translates into CASSPDRVRQETQSF.

Remarks on this clonotype: With a much larger clone just one base away, this may be a read error. The V call is TRBV19, the J call TRBJ1-2; the D is unclear. The CDR3 loop spans 13 amino acids. V lost 6 bases and J lost 4, with 12 bases in between. Per the germline V gene, CDR1 is LNHDA and CDR2 is SQIVND (reference sequence). CDR3 residues: CASREDGPYGYTF. CDR3 bases: TGTGCCAGTAGAGAGGACGGCCCCTATGGCTACACCTTC.

This clonotype has just a few counts. This CDR3 reads CASSFQLLAGTGELFF. DNA for the CDR3: TGCGCCAGCAGTTTTCAACTGCTAGCGGGCACCGGGGAGCTGTTTTTT. The gene calls are TRBV5-1 and TRBJ2-2; 8 nucleotides agree with TRBD2. V dropped 5 bases and J dropped 4; count of bases not matched to a gene: 10. Germline values: CDR1 SGHRS, CDR2 YFSETQ. The CDR3 length is 16 residues.

This clonotype has at least ten counts. The chain links TRBV12-3 or TRBV12-4 to TRBJ2-7; a weak D match, TRBD2 (6 bases). The ends were cut back, 2 bases at V and 9 bases at J, with 23 bases in the middle. The CDR3 length is 16 residues. This chain's CDR3 is CASSLSTGTQRRVQYF. The CDR3 region has the DNA TGTGCCAGCAGTTTATCTACCGGGACCCAACGGAGGGTGCAGTACTTC.

With respect to this clonotype: It may be a read error: a sequence one base away is much more abundant. The chain has TRBV7-9 and TRBJ2-7; 9 bases map to TRBD2. CDR1 and CDR2 from the germline V gene are SEHNR and FQNEAQ (reference sequence). The CDR3 totals 15 residues. The CDR3 DNA follows: TGTTCCAGCAGTGAGCTTAGCGGGAGAGCCTACGAGCAGTACTTC. Protein product: CSSSELSGRAYEQYF.

This clonotype came up many times. The chain couples TRBV7-9 to TRBJ1-6; possibly TRBD1 for D (5 bases). Trimming pared 5 bases from V and 1 base from J, leaving 9 bases between. The CDR3 is 15 residues long. Germline V gene data show CDR1 as SEHNR and CDR2 as FQNEAQ (reference sequence). CDR3 in amino acids: CASSVRESYNSPLHF. CDR3 DNA: TGTGCCAGCAGCGTCAGGGAATCCTATAATTCACCCCTCCACTTT.

This clonotype was seen only a few times. This likely comes from a read error, as the CDR3 has no conserved phenylalanine or tryptophan at its end. The CDR3 nucleotides are TGTGCCAGCTCACCAGGACTAGAGCAAGAGACCCAGTACTCC. This encodes CASSPGLEQETQYS. This sequence joins TRBV18 and TRBJ2-5, with 7 bases matching TRBD2. Germline values: CDR1 KGHSH, CDR2 LQKENI. J gave up 2 bases and V 2 bases, and 2 bases lay outside the gene matches. The CDR3 runs to 14 residues.